A single TCR beta chain is shown here with its context. TCRdb re-called the RT-PCR reads through MiXCR, storing one row per CDR3 protein. The sample has roughly 960,000 distinct CDR3 sequences; approximately 19% are singletons. This specimen comes from a study of patients and donors after allogeneic stem cell transplantation. This receptor was taken from a human donor who was either an allogeneic HSCT recipient or a stem cell or donor lymphocyte infusion donor (not recorded which). It is not recorded whose cells these are; they may come from a transplant donor. Sequencing was performed on blood, either unsorted or a sorted T cell fraction (not recorded which).

The CDR3 DNA follows: TGTGCCAGCAGTCCTTTACGGGGAGGAATACCCCAAGAGACCCAGTACTTC. Translation gives CASSPLRGGIPQETQYF. This chain connects TRBV27 to TRBJ2-5, with D tentatively TRBD2 (6 bases). The germline V and J ends were trimmed by 5 bases and 1 base, with 20 bases remaining between them. Germline V gene data show CDR1 as MNHEY and CDR2 as SMNVEV (reference sequence). The CDR3 covers 17 residues.